This T cell receptor (beta chain) was recovered during a study of blood T cell repertoires in COVID-19. This CDR3 is 12 amino acids long. The germline V and J ends were trimmed by 6 bases and 8 bases, with 13 bases remaining between them. Germline CDR1 and CDR2: MNHEY and SVGAGI. Categorization into cohorts depended on clinical history that participants reported. TCRdb keeps only in-frame clones here, not all; method: immunoSEQ multiplex PCR. The sample has 150,000 to 200,000 clones, less than 90% seen once; the top ten hold 1% to 1.5%. The TCR sequence derives from a human donor with acute COVID-19. The donor label of this sample is uncertain. This rearrangement joins TRBV6-5 to TRBJ1-1; possibly TRBD1 for D (6 bases). The sample consisted of PBMCs or T cells enriched from blood (not recorded which). The CDR3 nucleotides are TGTGCCAGCAGAGCGGGGGCGTTGGAAGCTTTCTTT. Translated, it gives CASRAGALEAFF.